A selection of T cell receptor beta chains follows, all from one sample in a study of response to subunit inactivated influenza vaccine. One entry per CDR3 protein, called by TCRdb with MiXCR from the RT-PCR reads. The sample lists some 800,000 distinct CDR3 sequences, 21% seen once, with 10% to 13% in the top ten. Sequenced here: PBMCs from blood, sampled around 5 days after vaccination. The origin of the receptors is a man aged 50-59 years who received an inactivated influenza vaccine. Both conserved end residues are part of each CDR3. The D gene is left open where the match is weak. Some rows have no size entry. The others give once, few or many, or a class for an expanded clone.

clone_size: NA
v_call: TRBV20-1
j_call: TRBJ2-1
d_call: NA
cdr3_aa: CSARDPAGTGAEQFF
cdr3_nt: TGCAGTGCTAGAGACCCCGCTGGAACGGGGGCTGAGCAGTTCTTC

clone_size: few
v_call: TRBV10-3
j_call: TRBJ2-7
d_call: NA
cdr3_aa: CAIQTRDGGTYEQYF
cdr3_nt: TGTGCCATCCAAACGCGGGACGGAGGCACCTACGAGCAGTACTTC

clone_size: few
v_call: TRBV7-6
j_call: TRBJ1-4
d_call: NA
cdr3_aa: CASSLAGEQEKLFF
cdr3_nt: TGTGCCAGCAGCTTAGCAGGGGAGCAAGAAAAACTGTTTTTT

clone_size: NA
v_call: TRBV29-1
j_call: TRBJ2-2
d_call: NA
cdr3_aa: CSGNEGAGELFF
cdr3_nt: TGCTCGGGGAACGAGGGGGCCGGGGAGCTGTTTTTT

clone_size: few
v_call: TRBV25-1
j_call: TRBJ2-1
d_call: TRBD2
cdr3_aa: CASSASGTPIEQFF
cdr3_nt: TGTGCCAGCAGTGCGAGCGGGACCCCGATTGAGCAGTTCTTC

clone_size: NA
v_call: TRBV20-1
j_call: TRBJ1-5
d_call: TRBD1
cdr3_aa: CSAGQGYQPQHF
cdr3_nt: TGCAGTGCCGGACAGGGCTATCAGCCCCAGCATTTT

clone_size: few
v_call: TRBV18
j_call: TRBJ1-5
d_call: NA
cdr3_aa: CASSPGVGQPQHF
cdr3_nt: TGTGCCAGCTCACCAGGGGTGGGTCAGCCCCAGCATTTT

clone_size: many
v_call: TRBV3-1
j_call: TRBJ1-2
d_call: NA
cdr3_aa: CASSQGYGYTF
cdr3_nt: TGTGCCAGCAGTCAGGGATATGGCTACACCTTC

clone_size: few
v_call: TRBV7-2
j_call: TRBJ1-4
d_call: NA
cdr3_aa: CASSSSKGAEEKLFF
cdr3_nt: TGTGCCAGCAGCTCCAGTAAAGGGGCAGAAGAAAAACTGTTTTTT

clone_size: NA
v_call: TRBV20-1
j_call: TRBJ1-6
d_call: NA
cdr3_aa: CSARSGSYNSPLHF
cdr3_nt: TGCAGTGCTAGATCAGGGTCCTATAATTCACCCCTCCACTTT

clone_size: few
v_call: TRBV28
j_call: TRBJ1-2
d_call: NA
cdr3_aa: CASSGISLGYGYTF
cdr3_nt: TGTGCCAGCAGTGGGATATCGTTGGGATATGGCTACACCTTC

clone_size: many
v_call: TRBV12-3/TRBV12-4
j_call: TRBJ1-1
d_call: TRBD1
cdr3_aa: CASGRQGNTEAFF
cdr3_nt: TGTGCCAGCGGCCGACAGGGCAACACTGAAGCTTTCTTT

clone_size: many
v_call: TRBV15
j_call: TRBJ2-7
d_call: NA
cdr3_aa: CATSRDPTAYEQYF
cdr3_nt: TGTGCCACCAGCAGAGACCCGACAGCCTACGAGCAGTACTTC

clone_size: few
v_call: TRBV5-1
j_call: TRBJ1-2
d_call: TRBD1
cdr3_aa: CASSPNPGQADGYTF
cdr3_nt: TGCGCCAGCAGCCCGAATCCCGGACAGGCGGATGGCTACACCTTC

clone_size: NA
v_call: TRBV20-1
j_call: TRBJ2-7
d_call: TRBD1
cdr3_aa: CSANRGSYEQYF
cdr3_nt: TGCAGTGCCAACAGGGGCTCCTACGAGCAGTACTTC

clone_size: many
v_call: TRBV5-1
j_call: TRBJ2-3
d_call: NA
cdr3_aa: CASSADPMKDTQYF
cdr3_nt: TGCGCCAGCAGCGCAGACCCAATGAAGGATACGCAGTATTTT

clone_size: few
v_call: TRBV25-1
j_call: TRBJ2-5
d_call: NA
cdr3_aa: CASSESPGGQETQYF
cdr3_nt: TGTGCCAGCAGTGAATCGCCTGGGGGCCAAGAGACCCAGTACTTC

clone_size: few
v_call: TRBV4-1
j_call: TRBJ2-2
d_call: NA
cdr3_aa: CASSQRDIASGELFF
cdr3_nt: TGCGCCAGCAGCCAAAGAGATATAGCCTCCGGGGAGCTGTTTTTT

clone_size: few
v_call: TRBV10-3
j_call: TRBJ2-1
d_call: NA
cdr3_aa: CAISDAGTMDQFF
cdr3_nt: TGTGCCATCAGTGACGCCGGGACAATGGATCAGTTCTTC

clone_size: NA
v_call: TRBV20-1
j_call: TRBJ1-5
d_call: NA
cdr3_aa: CSAQRGVNQPQHF
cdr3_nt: TGCAGTGCTCAAAGGGGAGTAAATCAGCCCCAGCATTTT

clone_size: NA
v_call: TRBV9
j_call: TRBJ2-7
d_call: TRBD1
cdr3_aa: CASSVEGQASYEQYF
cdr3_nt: TGTGCCAGCAGCGTAGAGGGACAGGCATCCTACGAGCAGTACTTC

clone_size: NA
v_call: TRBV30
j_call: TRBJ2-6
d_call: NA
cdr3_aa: CACPPGTGSSGANVLTF
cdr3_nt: TGTGCCTGCCCTCCCGGAACAGGGAGCTCTGGGGCCAACGTCCTGACTTTC

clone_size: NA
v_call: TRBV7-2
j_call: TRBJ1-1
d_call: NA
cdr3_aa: CASSLEWVRGTEAFF
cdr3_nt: TGTGCCAGCAGCTTAGAGTGGGTGCGAGGGACTGAAGCTTTCTTT

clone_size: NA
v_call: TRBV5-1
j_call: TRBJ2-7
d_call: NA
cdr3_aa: CASSFGGEGEQYF
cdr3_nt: TGCGCCAGCAGCTTCGGGGGTGAAGGCGAGCAGTACTTC

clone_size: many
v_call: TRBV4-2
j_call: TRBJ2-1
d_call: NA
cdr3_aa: CASSQGEASGTYNEQFF
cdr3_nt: TGTGCCAGCAGCCAAGGCGAAGCGAGCGGTACCTACAATGAGCAGTTCTTC

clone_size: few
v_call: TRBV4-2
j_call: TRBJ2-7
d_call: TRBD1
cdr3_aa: CASSQADREYEQYF
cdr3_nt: TGTGCCAGCAGCCAAGCAGACAGGGAGTACGAGCAGTACTTC

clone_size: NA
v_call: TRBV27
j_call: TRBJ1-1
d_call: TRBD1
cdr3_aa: CASSPPPREQGGFRAFF
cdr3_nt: TGTGCCAGCAGTCCACCCCCCCGGGAACAGGGGGGTTTTCGAGCTTTCTTT

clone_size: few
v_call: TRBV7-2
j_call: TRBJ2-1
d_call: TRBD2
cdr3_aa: CASSLLVSSGGEQFF
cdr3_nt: TGTGCCAGCAGCTTGCTAGTGTCGTCGGGGGGTGAGCAGTTCTTC

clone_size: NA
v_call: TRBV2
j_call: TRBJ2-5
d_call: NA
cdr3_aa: CASSQAIGGVLETQYF
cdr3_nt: TGTGCCAGCTCCCAAGCAATAGGGGGGGTCCTAGAGACCCAGTACTTC

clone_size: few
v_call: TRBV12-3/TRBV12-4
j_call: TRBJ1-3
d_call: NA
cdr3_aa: CASTLARVGNTIYF
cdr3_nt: TGTGCCAGCACCCTCGCGAGGGTTGGAAACACCATATATTTT

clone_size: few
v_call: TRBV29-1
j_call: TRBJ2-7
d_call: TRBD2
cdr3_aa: CSVFTSEGYEQYF
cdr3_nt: TGCAGCGTTTTTACTAGCGAAGGCTACGAGCAGTACTTC

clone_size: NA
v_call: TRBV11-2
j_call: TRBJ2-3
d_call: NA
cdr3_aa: CASSRGLASDTQYF
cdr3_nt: TGTGCCAGCAGCCGCGGGCTAGCGTCAGATACGCAGTATTTT

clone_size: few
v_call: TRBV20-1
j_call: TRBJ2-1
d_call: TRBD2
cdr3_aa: CSAASGSRYNEQFF
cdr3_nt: TGCAGTGCTGCTAGCGGGAGTAGGTACAATGAGCAGTTCTTC

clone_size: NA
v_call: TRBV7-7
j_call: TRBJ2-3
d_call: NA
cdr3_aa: CASSLGSRGISTDTQYF
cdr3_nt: TGTGCCAGCAGCTTAGGGTCGCGGGGCATAAGCACAGATACGCAGTATTTT

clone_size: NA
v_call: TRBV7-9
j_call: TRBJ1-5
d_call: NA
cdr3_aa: CASSLGTDHPQHF
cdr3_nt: TGTGCCAGCAGCTTAGGGACAGATCATCCCCAGCATTTT

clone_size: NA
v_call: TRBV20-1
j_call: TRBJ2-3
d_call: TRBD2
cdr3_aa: CSARVREITDTQYF
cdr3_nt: TGCAGTGCTAGAGTGCGGGAGATTACAGATACGCAGTATTTT

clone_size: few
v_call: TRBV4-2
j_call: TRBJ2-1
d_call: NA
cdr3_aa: CASSQAGHIYNEQFF
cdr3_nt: TGTGCCAGCAGCCAAGCGGGGCACATATACAATGAGCAGTTCTTC

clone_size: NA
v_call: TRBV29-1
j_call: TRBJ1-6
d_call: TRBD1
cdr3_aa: CSVGGQGGSPLHF
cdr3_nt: TGCAGCGTTGGGGGACAGGGGGGTTCACCCCTCCACTTT

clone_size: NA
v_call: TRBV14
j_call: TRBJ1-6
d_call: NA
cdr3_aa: CASSQEGQTSYNSPLHF
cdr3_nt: TGTGCCAGCAGCCAAGAAGGGCAGACGTCCTATAATTCACCCCTCCACTTT

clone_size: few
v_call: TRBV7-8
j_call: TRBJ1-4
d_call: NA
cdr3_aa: CASSSSGTTNEKLFF
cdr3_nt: TGTGCCAGCAGCTCGAGCGGAACAACTAATGAAAAACTGTTTTTT

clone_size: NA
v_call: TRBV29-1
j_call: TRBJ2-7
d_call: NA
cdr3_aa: CSVAGGASYEQYF
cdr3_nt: TGCAGCGTTGCTGGGGGCGCCTCCTACGAGCAGTACTTC

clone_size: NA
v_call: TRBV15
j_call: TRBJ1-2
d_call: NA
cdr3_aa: CATSRDWNRDYGYTF
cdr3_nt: TGTGCCACCAGCAGAGATTGGAACAGGGACTATGGCTACACCTTC

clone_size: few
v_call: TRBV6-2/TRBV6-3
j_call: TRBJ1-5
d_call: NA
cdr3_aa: CASSGLGGYQPQHF
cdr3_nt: TGTGCCAGCAGTGGACTCGGGGGGTATCAGCCCCAGCATTTT

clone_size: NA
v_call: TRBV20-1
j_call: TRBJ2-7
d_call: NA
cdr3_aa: CSALRQGRTYEQYF
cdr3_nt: TGCAGTGCCCTCCGCCAGGGAAGGACCTACGAGCAGTACTTC

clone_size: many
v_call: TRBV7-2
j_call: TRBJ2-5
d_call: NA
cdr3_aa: CASSLNGETQYF
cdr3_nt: TGTGCCAGCAGCTTAAACGGAGAGACCCAGTACTTC

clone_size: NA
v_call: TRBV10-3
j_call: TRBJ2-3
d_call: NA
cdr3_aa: CATLGSLHGADTQYF
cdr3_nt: TGTGCCACCCTCGGCTCACTTCACGGGGCAGATACGCAGTATTTT

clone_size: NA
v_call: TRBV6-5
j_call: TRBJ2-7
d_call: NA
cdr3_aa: CASSYSSRDEQYF
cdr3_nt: TGTGCCAGCAGTTACTCCTCCAGGGACGAGCAGTACTTC

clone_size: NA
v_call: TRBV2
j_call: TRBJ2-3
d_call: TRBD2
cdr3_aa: CASRVGTSERTDTQYF
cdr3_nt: TGTGCCAGCAGAGTCGGGACTAGCGAACGCACAGATACGCAGTATTTT

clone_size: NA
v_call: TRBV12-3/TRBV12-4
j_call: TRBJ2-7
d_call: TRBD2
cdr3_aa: CASRVAGTSGRSRLEQYF
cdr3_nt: TGTGCCAGCAGGGTCGCCGGGACTAGCGGGAGAAGCCGGCTCGAGCAGTACTTC

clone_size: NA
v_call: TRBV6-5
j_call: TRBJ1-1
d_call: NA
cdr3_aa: CASSYLHGEAFF
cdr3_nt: TGTGCCAGCAGTTATCTGCACGGTGAAGCTTTCTTT

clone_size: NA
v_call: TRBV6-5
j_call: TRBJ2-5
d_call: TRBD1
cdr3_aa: CASWTGGETQYF
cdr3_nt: TGTGCCAGTTGGACAGGGGGAGAGACCCAGTACTTC